A single sample gave rise to the 2 T cell receptor beta chains below, sequenced in a study of shared clonotypes between healthy human individuals. Produced via immunoSEQ multiplex PCR; TCRdb's table is partial and in-frame only. The table records around 500,000 clones, about three quarters of them present only once. The sequencing sample was made of PBMCs. The source is a woman aged 40-49 years in good health. Some clones in this sample may be carry-over from other donors' samples.

With regard to this clone: A far larger clone is off by one base, so a read error is likely. The chain couples TRBV21-1 to TRBJ2-7. TRBV21-1 is recorded as a pseudogene. This CDR3 spans 11 amino acids. The CDR3 sequence is CASSASYEQYF. Here the CDR3 DNA reads TGTGCCAGCAGCGCCTCCTACGAGCAGTACTTC.

This clone showed up just a few times. Other DNA sequences within the sample encode an identical CDR3. The chain carries TRBV29-1 and TRBJ2-3; 9 nucleotides line up with TRBD2. CDR1 is SQVTM, CDR2 ANQGSEA, per germline. After removal of 4 bases from V and 4 bases from J, the junction contained 15 bases not matched to a gene. The CDR3 is 17 residues long. CDR3 nucleotides: TGCAGCGTTGGGATTGATCGGCGGGAGGGCCTGGCAGATACGCAGTATTTT. It specifies CSVGIDRREGLADTQYF.